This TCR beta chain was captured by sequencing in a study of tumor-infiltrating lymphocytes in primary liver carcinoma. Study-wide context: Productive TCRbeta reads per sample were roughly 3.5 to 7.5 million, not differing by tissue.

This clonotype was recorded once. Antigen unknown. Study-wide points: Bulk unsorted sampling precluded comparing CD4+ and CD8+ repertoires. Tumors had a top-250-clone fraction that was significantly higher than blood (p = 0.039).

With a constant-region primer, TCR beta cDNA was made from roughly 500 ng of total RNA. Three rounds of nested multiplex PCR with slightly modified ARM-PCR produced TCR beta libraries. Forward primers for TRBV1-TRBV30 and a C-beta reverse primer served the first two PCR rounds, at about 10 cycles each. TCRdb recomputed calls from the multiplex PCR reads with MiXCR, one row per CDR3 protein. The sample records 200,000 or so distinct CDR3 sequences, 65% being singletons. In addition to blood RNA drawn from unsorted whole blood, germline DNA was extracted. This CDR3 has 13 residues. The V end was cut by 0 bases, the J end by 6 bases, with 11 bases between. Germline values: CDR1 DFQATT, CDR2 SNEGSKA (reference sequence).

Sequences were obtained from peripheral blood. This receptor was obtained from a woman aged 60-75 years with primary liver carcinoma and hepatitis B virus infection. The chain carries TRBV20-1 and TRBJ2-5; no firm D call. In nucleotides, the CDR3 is TGCAGTGCTAGAGACGAAGCCAGAAAGACCCAGTACTTC. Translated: CSARDEARKTQYF.